The 20 T cell receptor beta chains reported below all come from one sample, sequenced in a study of blood T cell repertoires in COVID-19. Using immunoSEQ multiplex PCR, the repertoire was profiled, and TCRdb retains in-frame clones only, with some absent. The sample lists 150,000 to 170,000 clones, under 95% seen once, with around 0.55% in the top ten. Source material: peripheral blood. The receptors were sampled from a middle-aged man with acute or convalescent COVID-19.

The genes are TRBV5-8 and TRBJ2-7; D unresolved. V shed 2 bases and J shed 0 bases, with 6 bases lying between them. The germline gives CDR1 SGHTS, CDR2 YDEGEE. The CDR3 is 13 residues long. CDR3 DNA sequence: TGTGCCAGCAGCTTCCCAGGCTCCTACGAGCAGTACTTC. Translating gives CASSFPGSYEQYF. Drawing the rest from reference TRBV5-8 and TRBJ2-7, the complete variable domain is EAGVTQSPTHLIKTRGQQATLRCSPISGHTSVYWYQQALGLGLQFLLWYDEGEERNRGNFPPRFSGRQFPNYSSELNVNALELEDSALYLCASSFPGSYEQYFGPGTRLTVT.

The chain couples TRBV14 to TRBJ1-6; TRBD1 is a possible D gene (6 bases). Per the germline V gene, CDR1 is SGHDN and CDR2 is FVKESK. V dropped 6 bases and J dropped 3 bases, with 18 bases sitting between them. The CDR3 contains 17 residues. The CDR3 here is CASSGEGTGRYNSPLHF. CDR3 nucleotide sequence: TGTGCCAGCAGTGGCGAGGGCACAGGGCGCTATAATTCACCCCTCCACTTT. Full variable domain (outside the CDR3, taken from reference TRBV14 and TRBJ1-6): EAGVTQFPSHSVIEKGQTVTLRCDPISGHDNLYWYRRVMGKEIKFLLHFVKESKQDESGMPNNRFLAERTGGTYSTLKVQPAELEDSGVYFCASSGEGTGRYNSPLHFGNGTRLTVT.

This chain connects TRBV7-8 to TRBJ1-2; D is ambiguous. The V gene lost 4 bases and the J gene lost 2 bases, with 14 bases spanning the gap. The CDR3 spans 15 residues. Germline loops: CDR1 SGHVS, CDR2 FQNEAQ. The CDR3: CASSSTRLLNYGYTF. The CDR3 DNA reads TGTGCCAGCAGCTCGACTAGACTGTTAAACTATGGCTACACCTTC.

This clone came up once. This rearrangement joins TRBV13 to TRBJ2-3, with a tentative D call TRBD2 (5 bases). Looked up from germline, CDR1 is PRHDT and CDR2 is FYEKMQ (reference sequence). The germline V and J ends were trimmed by 4 bases and 10 bases, with 12 bases remaining between them. The CDR3 is 12 residues long. CDR3 bases: TGTGCCAGCAGCTCCCGTAGCGCACCGCAGTATTTT. This encodes CASSSRSAPQYF.

The chain uses TRBV7-2 and TRBJ1-4; D is uncertain. The CDR3 is 13 residues long. The V gene lost 4 bases and the J gene lost 4 bases, with 7 bases spanning the gap. Germline values: CDR1 SGHTA, CDR2 FQGNSA. The CDR3 is CASSSYVNEKLFF. The CDR3, as DNA: TGTGCCAGCAGCTCCTATGTTAATGAAAAACTGTTTTTT. The whole variable domain, remainder taken from reference TRBV7-2 and TRBJ1-4, is GAGVSQSPSNKVTEKGKDVELRCDPISGHTALYWYRQSLGQGLEFLIYFQGNSAPDKSGLPSDRFSAERTGGSVSTLTIQRTQQEDSAVYLCASSSYVNEKLFFGSGTQLSVL.

The chain recombines TRBV23-1 with TRBJ2-7; possible D gene TRBD1, 6 bases. TRBV23-1 has ORF status, its function being uncertain. Trimming left V 6 bases short and J 2 bases short, with 17 bases between. The CDR3 is made up of 15 amino acids. The DNA of the CDR3 is TGCGCCAGCAGACCCAGACAGGTCGGCCCCTACGAGCAGTACGTC. This translates into CASRPRQVGPYEQYV.

The chain is built from TRBV25-1 and TRBJ1-3, with 8 bases lining up with TRBD1. This CDR3 is built from 17 residues. The trim removed 1 base at V and 6 bases at J, leaving 11 bases unmatched. Germline V gene data show CDR1 as MGHDK and CDR2 as SYGVNS. DNA of the CDR3: TGTGCCAGCAGTGAATTTGGGACAGGAAGGAGCACAAACACCATATATTTT. Residues: CASSEFGTGRSTNTIYF.

The rearrangement uses TRBV24-1 and TRBJ1-2; D is perhaps TRBD1 (6 bases). CDR3 size: 14 residues. V was pared by 4 bases and J by 6 bases, with 14 bases between. Germline CDR1 is KGHDR and CDR2 is SFDVKD. CDR3 region: CATSDPGTTDGYTF. As DNA, the CDR3 is TGTGCCACCAGTGACCCCGGGACAACGGATGGCTACACCTTC.

The chain employs TRBV15 and TRBJ2-4, with 14 bases lining up with TRBD2. This CDR3 region has 17 residues. Germline V gene sequence: CDR1 LNHNV, CDR2 YYDKDF (reference sequence). Germline trimming cut 2 bases from V and 5 bases from J; bases unmatched to any gene: 5. The CDR3, as DNA: TGTGCCACCAGCAGACTGACTAGCGGGGGGGGCCAAAACATTCAGTACTTC. Translating it yields CATSRLTSGGGQNIQYF.

The chain has TRBV12-1 and TRBJ2-7; the DNA was not compared with TRBD2, the D call given in the table. TRBV12-1 counts as a pseudogene. The CDR3 loop spans 17 amino acids. This CDR3 reads CASRLCGLAGGTYEQYF. CDR3 coding DNA: TGTGCCAGCAGATTATGTGGACTAGCGGGAGGTACCTACGAGCAGTACTTC.

The chain is built from TRBV6-2 or TRBV6-3 and TRBJ2-7; possible D gene TRBD1, 6 bases. Germline V gives CDR1 MNHEY, CDR2 SVGEGT. The CDR3 length is 18 residues. Trimming cost V 2 bases and J 3 bases, with 23 bases left between them. DNA of the CDR3: TGTGCCAGCAGTTACAACGTCCAAACCGGGACATACCTCTACGAGCAGTACGTC. Amino acids: CASSYNVQTGTYLYEQYV.

The rearrangement joins TRBV19 to TRBJ1-5, with 9 bases identical to TRBD1. This CDR3 has 14 amino acids. The V and J ends lost 10 bases and 0 bases, in that order; junction bases with no gene match: 4. The germline gives CDR1 LNHDA, CDR2 SQIVND (reference sequence). The CDR3: CATHRGLSNQPQHF. The DNA for the CDR3 is TGTGCCACACACAGGGGGCTTAGCAATCAGCCCCAGCATTTT. The full variable domain, rest sourced from reference TRBV19 and TRBJ1-5, is DGGITQSPKYLFRKEGQNVTLSCEQNLNHDAMYWYRQDPGQGLRLIYYSQIVNDFQKGDIAEGYSVSREKKESFPLTVTSAQKNPTAFYLCATHRGLSNQPQHFGDGTRLSIL.

The chain is built from TRBV11-2 and TRBJ2-3; D unclear. The germline V and J ends were trimmed by 7 bases and 2 bases, with 22 bases remaining between them. The CDR3 covers 17 residues. From germline, CDR1 is SGHAT and CDR2 FQNNGV. The CDR3 is CASNYGWRRRTTDTQYF. Written as DNA, the CDR3 is TGTGCCAGCAACTACGGGTGGCGACGCAGAACCACAGATACGCAGTATTTT.

This chain uses TRBV18 with TRBJ2-7; TRBD1 agrees at 7 bases. V trimming: 6 bases; J trimming: 5 bases; junction bases outside the gene matches: 4. Germline V gives CDR1 KGHSH, CDR2 LQKENI. This CDR3 comprises 12 residues. The CDR3 coding sequence is TGTGCCAGCTCGGGACAGTCAGACGAGCAGTACGTC. It encodes CASSGQSDEQYV.

This chain uses TRBV7-3 with TRBJ2-1, with D perhaps TRBD2 (7 bases). Trimming shortened V by 3 bases and J by 6 bases, and 18 bases separated the two germline ends. Germline V CDR1 and CDR2: SGHTA, FQGTGA. This CDR3 is 16 amino acids long. The CDR3 loop reads CASSFFSRGGLNEQFF. The CDR3 DNA follows: TGTGCCAGCAGCTTCTTCTCTAGGGGGGGCCTCAATGAGCAGTTCTTC.

This chain links TRBV29-1 with TRBJ2-1; 8 nucleotides agree with TRBD1. V trimming: 5 bases; J trimming: 4 bases; junction bases outside the gene matches: 7. In germline, CDR1 is SQVTM, CDR2 ANQGSEA. There are 14 residues in the CDR3. The CDR3 DNA is TGCAGCGTTTTTGAGACAGGGGCTTACAATGAGCAGTTCTTC. Its protein product is CSVFETGAYNEQFF.

The chain couples TRBV5-1 to TRBJ2-3; the match to TRBD1 covers 10 bases. This CDR3 comprises 16 residues. Germline V gives CDR1 SGHRS, CDR2 YFSETQ. The junction had 4 bases not matched to a gene; V was cut back by 0 bases and J by 3 bases. The CDR3 region has the DNA TGCGCCAGCAGCTTGGGACAGGGGGCGGCTACAGATACGCAGTATTTT. Amino acids: CASSLGQGAATDTQYF.

Note on this clone: Other DNA sequences within the sample encode an identical CDR3. The chain has TRBV2 and TRBJ1-2; D call uncertain. CDR3 length equals 13 residues. Per the germline V gene, CDR1 is SNHLY and CDR2 is FYNNEI. Trimming cost V 2 bases and J 4 bases, with 8 bases left between them. CDR3 sequence reads: CASSERQVYGYTF. CDR3 DNA sequence: TGTGCCAGCAGTGAAAGGCAGGTCTATGGCTACACCTTC.

V and J are TRBV21-1 and TRBJ1-2; the table names TRBD1, a call not compared with the DNA. TRBV21-1 is flagged as a pseudogene. This CDR3 contains 17 residues. The CDR3 protein is CASSNPPADRRLYGYTF. The CDR3 nucleotides read TGTGCCAGCAGCAACCCTCCGGCCGACAGGAGACTATATGGCTACACCTTC.

The chain employs TRBV9 and TRBJ1-6; D remains ambiguous. The CDR3 is made up of 14 amino acids. V lost 0 bases and J lost 9, with 10 bases in between. The V gene's germline CDR1 is SGDLS and CDR2 YYNGEE. This CDR3 reads CASSVAFASSPLHF. The CDR3 region has the DNA TGTGCCAGCAGCGTAGCTTTTGCCAGTTCACCCCTCCACTTT. Drawing the rest from reference TRBV9 and TRBJ1-6, the complete variable domain is DSGVTQTPKHLITATGQRVTLRCSPRSGDLSVYWYQQSLDQGLQFLIQYYNGEERAKGNILERFSAQQFPDLHSELNLSSLELGDSALYFCASSVAFASSPLHFGNGTRLTVT.